The source of this T cell receptor beta chain is a study of PD-1 blockade in classical Hodgkin lymphoma. Study-level points and caveats: Whereas CD4+ TCR diversity had risen significantly by C4D1, CD8+ TCR diversity had not.

Every single patient, without exception, relapsed after autologous stem cell transplantation, and brentuximab vedotin exposure varied. Concerning this clone itself: Its specificity is unknown.

Method: immunoSEQ multiplex PCR; TCRdb's copy keeps in-frame clones and lacks some. Seen here are under 25,000 clones, around 82% observed once, and the top ten hold approximately 17%. The specimen was peripheral blood mononuclear cells (PBMCs), collected before the second cycle of nivolumab. The receptor was isolated from a human donor with classical Hodgkin lymphoma.

CDR3 in DNA: TGTGCCAGCAGTTATGGGACGGGAGGTGGCACCGGGGAGCTGTTTTTT. Translation gives CASSYGTGGGTGELFF. V is TRBV27 and J is TRBJ2-2; 7 positions agree with TRBD2. The CDR3 extends over 16 amino acids. CDR1 and CDR2 (germline): MNHEY, SMNVEV (reference sequence). The ends lost 4 bases at V and 4 bases at J; junction bases unmatched: 9.